This T cell receptor (beta chain) was sequenced for a study of glioma-infiltrating T cells after dendritic cell vaccination. Only patients with spare fresh-frozen tumor and over two years of follow-up were included. Clones were sequenced by immunoSEQ multiplex PCR, and TCRdb holds only the in-frame ones, with some missing. The sample has about 50,000 clones, 85% to 90% seen once; the top ten hold over 10%. With 8 bases removed from V and 1 base from J, the gap between germline ends came to 14 bases. Per the germline V gene, CDR1 is LNHDA and CDR2 is SQIVND (reference sequence). There are 14 residues in the CDR3.

The specimen comprised blood, sampled before dendritic cell vaccination. This clonotype was sampled from a human donor with glioblastoma. V gene TRBV19 combines with J gene TRBJ1-1; maybe TRBD1 (6 bases). CDR3 DNA sequence: TGTGCCAGTCGTACGACAGGAAAGAACACTGAAGCTTTCTTT. Protein: CASRTTGKNTEAFF. Full variable domain (missing parts from reference TRBV19 and TRBJ1-1): DGGITQSPKYLFRKEGQNVTLSCEQNLNHDAMYWYRQDPGQGLRLIYYSQIVNDFQKGDIAEGYSVSREKKESFPLTVTSAQKNPTAFYLCASRTTGKNTEAFFGQGTRLTVV.